This T cell receptor beta chain was recorded in a study of long-term antiretroviral therapy in people with HIV. Study-level points and caveats: HIV repertoire CDR3 lengths ranged less widely than those of controls.

As for this clone: The antigen is undetermined.

Survey-level immunoSEQ v3.0 assays were run. Method: immunoSEQ multiplex PCR; TCRdb's copy keeps in-frame clones and lacks some. The table shows 20,000 to 25,000 clones, with around 93% occurring only once. Trimming cost V 0 bases and J 2 bases, with 1 base left between them. The CDR3 consists of 12 residues. CDR1 is SGHAT, CDR2 FQNNGV, per germline. V and J are TRBV11-2 and TRBJ1-1; D is ambiguous. Material: unsorted PBMCs, obtained 4.4 years after starting antiretroviral therapy. This receptor was obtained from a woman in her forties or fifties with HIV. CDR3 sequence reads: CASSLDNTEAFF. The CDR3, as DNA: TGTGCCAGCAGCTTAGACAACACTGAAGCTTTCTTT.